This T cell receptor beta chain originates from a study of blood T cell repertoires in COVID-19. For the study at large: COVID-19 samples, acute and convalescent, were from the United States, Italy and Spain.

Assay used: immunoSEQ multiplex PCR; TCRdb lists only in-frame clones, some missing. The table includes 40,000 to 60,000 clones, roughly 84% detected once. The material sequenced was peripheral blood. This receptor was obtained from a man aged 50 to 60 with acute or convalescent COVID-19.

The CDR3 bases are TGTGCCAGTAGACGAGGGACAGAGCGAAGTCAGCCCCAGCATTTT. This gives the protein CASRRGTERSQPQHF. This sequence joins TRBV19 and TRBJ1-5; 7 bases are shared with TRBD1. The trim removed 6 bases at V and 6 bases at J, leaving 11 bases unmatched. Per the germline V gene, CDR1 is LNHDA and CDR2 is SQIVND (reference sequence). This CDR3 spans 15 amino acids.